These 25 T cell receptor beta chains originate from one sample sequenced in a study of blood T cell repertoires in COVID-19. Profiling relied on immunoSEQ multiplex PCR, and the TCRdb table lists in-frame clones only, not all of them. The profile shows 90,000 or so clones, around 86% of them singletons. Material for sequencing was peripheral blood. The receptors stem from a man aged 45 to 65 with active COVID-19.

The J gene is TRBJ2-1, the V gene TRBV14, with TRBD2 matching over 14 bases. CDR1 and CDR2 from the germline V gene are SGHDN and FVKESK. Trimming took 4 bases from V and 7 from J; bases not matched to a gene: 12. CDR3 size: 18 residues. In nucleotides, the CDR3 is TGTGCCAGCAGCCCCTCCTTGGGACTAGCGGGAGACGGAAATGAGCAGTTCTTC. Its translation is CASSPSLGLAGDGNEQFF.

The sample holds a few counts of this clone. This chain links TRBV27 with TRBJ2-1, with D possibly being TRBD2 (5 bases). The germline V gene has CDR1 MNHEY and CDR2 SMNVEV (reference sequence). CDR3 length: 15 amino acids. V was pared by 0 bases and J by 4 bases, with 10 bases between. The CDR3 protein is CASSLSSGSYNEQFF. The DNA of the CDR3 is TGTGCCAGCAGTTTATCGAGCGGCTCATACAATGAGCAGTTCTTC.

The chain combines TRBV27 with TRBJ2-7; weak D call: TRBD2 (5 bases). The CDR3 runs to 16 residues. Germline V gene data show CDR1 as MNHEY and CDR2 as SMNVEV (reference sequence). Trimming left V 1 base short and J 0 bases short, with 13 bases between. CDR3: CASSLLRGVSSYEQYF. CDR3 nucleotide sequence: TGTGCCAGCAGTTTATTACGGGGTGTTAGCTCCTACGAGCAGTACTTC.

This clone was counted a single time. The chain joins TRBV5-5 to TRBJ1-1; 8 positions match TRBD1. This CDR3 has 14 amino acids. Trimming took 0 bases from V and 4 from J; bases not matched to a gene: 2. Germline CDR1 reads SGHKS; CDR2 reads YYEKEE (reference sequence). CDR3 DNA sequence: TGTGCCAGCAGCTTGGGGACAGGGACCACTGAAGCTTTCTTT. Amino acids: CASSLGTGTTEAFF.

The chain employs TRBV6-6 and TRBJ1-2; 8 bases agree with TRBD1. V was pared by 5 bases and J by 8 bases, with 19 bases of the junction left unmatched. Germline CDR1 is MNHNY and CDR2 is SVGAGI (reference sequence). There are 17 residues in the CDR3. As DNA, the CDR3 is TGTGCCAGCAGTCAATACTCCCGCAGGGGGCGAAAGGAAGGCTACACCTTC. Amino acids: CASSQYSRRGRKEGYTF.

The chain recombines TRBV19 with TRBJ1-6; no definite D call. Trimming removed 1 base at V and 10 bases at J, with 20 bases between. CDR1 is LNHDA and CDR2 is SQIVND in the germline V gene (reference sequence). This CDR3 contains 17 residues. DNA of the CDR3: TGTGCCAGTAGTATAGGCACCGGCCTCGGACCGGGATCACCCCTCCACTTT. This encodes CASSIGTGLGPGSPLHF. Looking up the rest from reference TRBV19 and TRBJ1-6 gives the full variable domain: DGGITQSPKYLFRKEGQNVTLSCEQNLNHDAMYWYRQDPGQGLRLIYYSQIVNDFQKGDIAEGYSVSREKKESFPLTVTSAQKNPTAFYLCASSIGTGLGPGSPLHFGNGTRLTVT.

The CDR3 DNA follows: TGTGCCATCAGTGACCAGGGACTAGCGGGAGGTACAGATACGCAGTATTTT. Translated, it gives CAISDQGLAGGTDTQYF. The chain recombines TRBV10-3 with TRBJ2-3; 15 nucleotides agree with TRBD2. The CDR3 is made up of 17 amino acids. V gave up 3 bases and J gave up 3 bases; unmatched junction bases: 4. CDR1 is ENHRY, CDR2 SYGVKD, per germline.

CDR3 residues: CASSKPGVGTDTQYF. CDR3 sequence (DNA): TGTGCCAGCAGTAAACCGGGAGTGGGCACAGATACGCAGTATTTT. This rearrangement joins TRBV6-6 to TRBJ2-3, with TRBD2 as a possible D gene (6 bases). This CDR3 region has 15 residues. CDR1 and CDR2 from the germline V gene are MNHNY and SVGAGI (reference sequence). V lost 5 bases, J lost 1 base, and 13 bases lay in between.

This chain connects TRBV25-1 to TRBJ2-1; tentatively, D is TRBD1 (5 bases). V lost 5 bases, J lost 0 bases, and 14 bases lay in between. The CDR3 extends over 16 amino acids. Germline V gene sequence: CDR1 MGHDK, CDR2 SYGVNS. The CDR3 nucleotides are TGTGCCAGCAGTCCTCAGGGATTTCGCTCCTACAATGAGCAGTTCTTC. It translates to CASSPQGFRSYNEQFF.

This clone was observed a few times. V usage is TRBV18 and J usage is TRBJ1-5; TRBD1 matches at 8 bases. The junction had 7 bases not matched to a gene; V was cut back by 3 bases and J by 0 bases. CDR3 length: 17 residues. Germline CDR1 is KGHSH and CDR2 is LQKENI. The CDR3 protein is CASSPGQGLSSNQPQHF. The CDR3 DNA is TGTGCCAGCTCACCTGGACAGGGCTTGTCTAGCAATCAGCCCCAGCATTTT.

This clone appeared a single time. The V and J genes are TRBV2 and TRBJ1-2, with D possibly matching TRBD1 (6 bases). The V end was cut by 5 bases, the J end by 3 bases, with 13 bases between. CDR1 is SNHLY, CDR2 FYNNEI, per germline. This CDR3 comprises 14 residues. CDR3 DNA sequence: TGTGCCAGCAGTCGGACAGCCAACGACTATGGCTACACCTTC. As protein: CASSRTANDYGYTF.

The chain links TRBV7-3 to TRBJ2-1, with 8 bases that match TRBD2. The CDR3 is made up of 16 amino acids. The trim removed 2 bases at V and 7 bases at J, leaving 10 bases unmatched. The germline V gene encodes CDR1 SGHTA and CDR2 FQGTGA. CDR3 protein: CASSLGPGLGENEQFF. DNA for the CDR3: TGTGCCAGCAGCTTAGGGCCGGGACTAGGAGAGAATGAGCAGTTCTTC.

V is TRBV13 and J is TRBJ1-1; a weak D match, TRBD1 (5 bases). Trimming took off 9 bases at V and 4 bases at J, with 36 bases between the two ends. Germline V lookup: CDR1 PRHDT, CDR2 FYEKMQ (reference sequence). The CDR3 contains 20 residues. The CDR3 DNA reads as TGTGCCAGTAAGTCCCTGATTGCAGGAGGGCCGGGGGAGAGAGGCACTGAAGCTTTCTTT. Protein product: CASKSLIAGGPGERGTEAFF. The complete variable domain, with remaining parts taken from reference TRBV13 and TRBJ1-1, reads AAGVIQSPRHLIKEKRETATLKCYPIPRHDTVYWYQQGPGQDPQFLISFYEKMQSDKGSIPDRFSAQQFSDYHSELNMSSLELGDSALYFCASKSLIAGGPGERGTEAFFGQGTRLTVV.

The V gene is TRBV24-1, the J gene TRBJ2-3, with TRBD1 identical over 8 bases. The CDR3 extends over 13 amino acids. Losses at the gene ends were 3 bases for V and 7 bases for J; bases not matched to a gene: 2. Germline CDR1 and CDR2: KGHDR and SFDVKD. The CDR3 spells CATSDRTGNTQYF. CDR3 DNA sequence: TGTGCCACCAGTGATCGGACAGGGAATACGCAGTATTTT.

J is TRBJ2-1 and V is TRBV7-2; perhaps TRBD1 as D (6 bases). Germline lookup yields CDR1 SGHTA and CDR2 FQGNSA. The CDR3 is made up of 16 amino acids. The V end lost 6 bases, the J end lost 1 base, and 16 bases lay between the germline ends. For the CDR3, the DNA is TGTGCCAGCAGTCAGGAGGCCAGGGGATCCTACAATGAGCAGTTCTTC. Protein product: CASSQEARGSYNEQFF.

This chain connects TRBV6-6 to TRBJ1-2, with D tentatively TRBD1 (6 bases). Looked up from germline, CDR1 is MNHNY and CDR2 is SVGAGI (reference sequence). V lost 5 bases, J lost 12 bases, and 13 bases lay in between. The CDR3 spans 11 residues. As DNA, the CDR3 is TGTGCCAGCAGTCCAGGGCAGGGGAACACCTTC. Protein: CASSPGQGNTF.

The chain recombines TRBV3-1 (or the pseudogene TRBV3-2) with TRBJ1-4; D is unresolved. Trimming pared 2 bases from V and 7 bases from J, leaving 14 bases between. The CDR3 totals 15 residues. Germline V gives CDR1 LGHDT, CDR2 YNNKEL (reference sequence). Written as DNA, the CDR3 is TGTGCCAGCAGCCAAAGCGAGTTTAGAGGTGAAAAACTGTTTTTT. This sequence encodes CASSQSEFRGEKLFF.

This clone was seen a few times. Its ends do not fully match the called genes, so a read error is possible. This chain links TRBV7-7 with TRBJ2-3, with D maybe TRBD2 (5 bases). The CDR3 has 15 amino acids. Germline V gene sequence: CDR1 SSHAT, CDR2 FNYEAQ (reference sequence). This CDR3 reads CASSSGRASTDTQYF. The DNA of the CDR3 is TGTGCTAGCAGCTCCGGGCGGGCGAGCACAGATACGCAGTATTTT.

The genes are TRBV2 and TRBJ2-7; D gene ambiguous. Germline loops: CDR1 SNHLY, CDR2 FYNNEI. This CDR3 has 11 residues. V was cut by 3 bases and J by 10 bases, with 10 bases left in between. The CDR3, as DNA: TGTGCCAGCAGTGACCAATTCCTACAGTACTTC. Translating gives CASSDQFLQYF.

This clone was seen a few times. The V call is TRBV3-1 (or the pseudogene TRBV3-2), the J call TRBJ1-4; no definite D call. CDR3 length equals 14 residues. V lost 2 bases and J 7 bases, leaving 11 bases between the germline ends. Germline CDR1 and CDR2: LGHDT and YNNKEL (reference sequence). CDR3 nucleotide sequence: TGTGCCAGCAGCCAAAGTGACGGGAGTGAAAAACTGTTTTTT. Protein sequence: CASSQSDGSEKLFF.

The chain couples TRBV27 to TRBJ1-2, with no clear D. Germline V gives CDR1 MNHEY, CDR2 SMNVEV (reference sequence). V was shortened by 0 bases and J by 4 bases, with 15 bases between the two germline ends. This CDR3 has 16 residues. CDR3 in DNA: TGTGCCAGCAGTTTATCGGGGTCGAGGGCTATCTATGGCTACACCTTC. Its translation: CASSLSGSRAIYGYTF.

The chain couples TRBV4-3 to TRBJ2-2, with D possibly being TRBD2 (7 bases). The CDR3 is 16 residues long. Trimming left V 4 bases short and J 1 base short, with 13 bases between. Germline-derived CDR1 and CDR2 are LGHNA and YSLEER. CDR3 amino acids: CASSLGGGLNTGELFF. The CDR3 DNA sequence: TGCGCCAGCAGCCTGGGGGGGGGCCTGAACACCGGGGAGCTGTTTTTT.

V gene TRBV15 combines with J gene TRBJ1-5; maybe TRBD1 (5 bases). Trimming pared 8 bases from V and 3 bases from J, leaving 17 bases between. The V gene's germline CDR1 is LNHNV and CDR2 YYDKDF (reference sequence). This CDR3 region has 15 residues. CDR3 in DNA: TGTGCCACCCATCTAGGACCGGGACTCAATCAGCCCCAGCATTTT. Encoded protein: CATHLGPGLNQPQHF.

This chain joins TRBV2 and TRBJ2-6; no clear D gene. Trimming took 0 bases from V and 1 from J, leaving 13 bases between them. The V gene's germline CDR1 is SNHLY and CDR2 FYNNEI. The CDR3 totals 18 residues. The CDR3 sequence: CASSEAGPSRSGANVLTF. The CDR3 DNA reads TGTGCCAGCAGTGAAGCCGGTCCTAGTAGGTCTGGGGCCAACGTCCTGACTTTC.

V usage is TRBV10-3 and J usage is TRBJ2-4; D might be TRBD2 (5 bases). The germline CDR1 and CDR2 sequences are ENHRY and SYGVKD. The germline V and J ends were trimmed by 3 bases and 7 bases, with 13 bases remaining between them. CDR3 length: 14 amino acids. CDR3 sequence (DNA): TGTGCCATCAGTGAACCGGGGTTAGAGAACATTCAGTACTTC. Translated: CAISEPGLENIQYF.